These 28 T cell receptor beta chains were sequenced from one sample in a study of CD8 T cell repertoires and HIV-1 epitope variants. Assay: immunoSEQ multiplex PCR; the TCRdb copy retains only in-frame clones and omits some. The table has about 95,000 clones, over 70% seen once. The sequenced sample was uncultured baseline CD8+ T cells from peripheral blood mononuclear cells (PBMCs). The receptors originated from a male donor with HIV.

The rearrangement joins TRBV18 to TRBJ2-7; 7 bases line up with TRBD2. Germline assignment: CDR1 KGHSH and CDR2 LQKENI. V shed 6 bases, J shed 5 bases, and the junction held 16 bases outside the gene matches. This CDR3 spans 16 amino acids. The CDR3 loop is CASSILGAGTMHEQYF. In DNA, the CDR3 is TGTGCCAGCTCGATCTTAGGGGCAGGGACTATGCACGAGCAGTACTTC.

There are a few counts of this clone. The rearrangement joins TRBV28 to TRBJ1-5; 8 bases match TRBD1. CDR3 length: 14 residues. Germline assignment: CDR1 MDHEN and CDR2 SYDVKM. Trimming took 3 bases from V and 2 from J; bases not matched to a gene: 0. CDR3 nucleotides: TGTGCCAGCAGTTTGGACAGGGGCAATCAGCCCCAGCATTTT. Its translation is CASSLDRGNQPQHF.

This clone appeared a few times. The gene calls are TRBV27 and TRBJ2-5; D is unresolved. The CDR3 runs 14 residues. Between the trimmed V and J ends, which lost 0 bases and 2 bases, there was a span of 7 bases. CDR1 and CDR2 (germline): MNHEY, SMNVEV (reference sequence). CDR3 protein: CASSLSYSQETQYF. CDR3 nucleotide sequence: TGTGCCAGCAGTTTATCGTACAGTCAAGAGACCCAGTACTTC.

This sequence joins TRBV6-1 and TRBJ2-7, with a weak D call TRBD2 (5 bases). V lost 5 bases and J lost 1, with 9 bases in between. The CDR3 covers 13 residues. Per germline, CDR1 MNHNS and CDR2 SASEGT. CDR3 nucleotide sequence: TGTGCCAGCAGTCGTTCGGGGTCCTACGAGCAGTACTTC. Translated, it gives CASSRSGSYEQYF.

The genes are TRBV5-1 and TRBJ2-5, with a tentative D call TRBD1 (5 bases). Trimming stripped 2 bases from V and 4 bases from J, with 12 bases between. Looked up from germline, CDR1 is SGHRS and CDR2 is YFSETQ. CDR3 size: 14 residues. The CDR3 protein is CASSLAGKGETQYF. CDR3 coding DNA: TGCGCCAGCAGCTTAGCAGGGAAAGGAGAGACCCAGTACTTC.

The CDR3 coding sequence is TGTGCCAGCAGCTTAGGCAGGGCAACAGATACGCAGTATTTT. Its translation is CASSLGRATDTQYF. The chain employs TRBV11-3 and TRBJ2-3, with D tentatively TRBD1 (5 bases). The germline V and J ends were trimmed by 1 base and 3 bases, with 8 bases remaining between them. This CDR3 region has 14 residues. Germline V gives CDR1 SGHNT, CDR2 YENEEA.

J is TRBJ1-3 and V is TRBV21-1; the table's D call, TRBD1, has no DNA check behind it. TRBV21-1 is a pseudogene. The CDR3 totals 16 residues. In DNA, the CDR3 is TGTGCCAGCAGCCCGGGCGGGACAGCGGCTGGAAACACCATATATTTT. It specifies CASSPGGTAAGNTIYF.

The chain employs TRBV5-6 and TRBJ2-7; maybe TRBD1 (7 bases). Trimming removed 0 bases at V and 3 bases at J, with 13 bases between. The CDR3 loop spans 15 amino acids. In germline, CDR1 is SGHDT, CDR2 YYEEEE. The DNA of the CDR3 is TGTGCCAGCAGCTTGGGCCAGGGGGGCCTCTACGAGCAGTACTTC. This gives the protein CASSLGQGGLYEQYF.

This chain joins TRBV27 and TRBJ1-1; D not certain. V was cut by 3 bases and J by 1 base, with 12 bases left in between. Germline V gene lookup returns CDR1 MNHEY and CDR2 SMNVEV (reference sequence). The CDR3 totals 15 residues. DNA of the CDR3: TGTGCCAGCAGTTTCGGAGGAGCGTGGAACACTGAAGCTTTCTTT. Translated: CASSFGGAWNTEAFF.

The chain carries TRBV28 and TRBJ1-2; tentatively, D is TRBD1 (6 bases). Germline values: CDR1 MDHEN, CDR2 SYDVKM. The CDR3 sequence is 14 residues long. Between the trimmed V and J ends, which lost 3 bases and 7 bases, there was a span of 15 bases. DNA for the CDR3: TGTGCCAGCAGTTTCGCCGGACCCAGGGGTGGCTACACCTTC. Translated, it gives CASSFAGPRGGYTF.

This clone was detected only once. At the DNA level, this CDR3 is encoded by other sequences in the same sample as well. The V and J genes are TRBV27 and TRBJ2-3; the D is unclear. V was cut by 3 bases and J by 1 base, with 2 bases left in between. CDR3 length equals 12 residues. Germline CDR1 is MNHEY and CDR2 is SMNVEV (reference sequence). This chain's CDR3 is CASSLGTDTQYF. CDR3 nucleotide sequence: TGTGCCAGCAGTTTGGGCACAGATACGCAGTATTTT.

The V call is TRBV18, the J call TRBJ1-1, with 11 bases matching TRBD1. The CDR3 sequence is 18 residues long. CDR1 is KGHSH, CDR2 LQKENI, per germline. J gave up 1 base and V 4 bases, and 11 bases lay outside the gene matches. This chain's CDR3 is CASSQSRTGGMGNTEAFF. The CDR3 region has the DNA TGTGCCAGCTCACAATCCCGGACAGGGGGCATGGGGAACACTGAAGCTTTCTTT. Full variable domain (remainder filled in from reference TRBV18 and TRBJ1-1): NAGVMQNPRHLVRRRGQEARLRCSPMKGHSHVYWYRQLPEEGLKFMVYLQKENIIDESGMPKERFSAEFPKEGPSILRIQQVVRGDSAAYFCASSQSRTGGMGNTEAFFGQGTRLTVV.

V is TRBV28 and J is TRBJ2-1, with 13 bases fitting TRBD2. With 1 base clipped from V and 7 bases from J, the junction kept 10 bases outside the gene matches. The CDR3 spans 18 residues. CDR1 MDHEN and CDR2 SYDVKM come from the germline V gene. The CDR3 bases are TGTGCCAGCAGTTTATCCTTACCGGGACTAGCGGGATTAAATGAGCAGTTCTTC. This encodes CASSLSLPGLAGLNEQFF. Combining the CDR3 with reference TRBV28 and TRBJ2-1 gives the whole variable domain DVKVTQSSRYLVKRTGEKVFLECVQDMDHENMFWYRQDPGLGLRLIYFSYDVKMKEKGDIPEGYSVSREKKERFSLILESASTNQTSMYLCASSLSLPGLAGLNEQFFGPGTRLTVL.

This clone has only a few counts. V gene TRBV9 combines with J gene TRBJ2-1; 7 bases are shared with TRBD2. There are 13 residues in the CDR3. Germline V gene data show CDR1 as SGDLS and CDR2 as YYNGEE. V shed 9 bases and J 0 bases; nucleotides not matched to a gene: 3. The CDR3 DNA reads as TGTGCCATTCGGACTAGCTCCTACAATGAGCAGTTCTTC. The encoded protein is CAIRTSSYNEQFF.

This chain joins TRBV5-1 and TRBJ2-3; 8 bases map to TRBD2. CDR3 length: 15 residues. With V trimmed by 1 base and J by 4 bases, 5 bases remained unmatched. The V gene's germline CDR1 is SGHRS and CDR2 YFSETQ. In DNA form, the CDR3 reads TGCGCCAGCAGCTTGCGGGGGGGCCCCGCAGATACGCAGTATTTT. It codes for CASSLRGGPADTQYF. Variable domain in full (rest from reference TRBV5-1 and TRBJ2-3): KAGVTQTPRYLIKTRGQQVTLSCSPISGHRSVSWYQQTPGQGLQFLFEYFSETQRNKGNFPGRFSGRQFSNSRSEMNVSTLELGDSALYLCASSLRGGPADTQYFGPGTRLTVL.

The CDR3 DNA reads as TGTGCCAGCAGTCCCGGGACAGGGGGCGCGACCTATGGCTACACCTTC. Protein product: CASSPGTGGATYGYTF. This chain joins TRBV6-4 and TRBJ1-2; TRBD1 matches at 12 bases. Trimming cost V 5 bases and J 4 bases; bases outside gene matches: 8. This CDR3 has 16 residues. Germline loops: CDR1 MRHNA, CDR2 SNTAGT.

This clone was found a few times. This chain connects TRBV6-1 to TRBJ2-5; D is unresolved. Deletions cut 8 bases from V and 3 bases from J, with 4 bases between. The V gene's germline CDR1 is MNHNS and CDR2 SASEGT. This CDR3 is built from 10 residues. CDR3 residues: CASGEETQYF. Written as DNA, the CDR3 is TGTGCCAGCGGGGAAGAGACCCAGTACTTC.

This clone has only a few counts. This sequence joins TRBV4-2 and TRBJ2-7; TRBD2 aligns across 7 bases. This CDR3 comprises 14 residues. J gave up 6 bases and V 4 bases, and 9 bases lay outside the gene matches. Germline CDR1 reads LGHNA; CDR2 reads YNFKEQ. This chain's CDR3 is CASSPVGGRGEQYF. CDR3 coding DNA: TGTGCCAGCAGCCCCGTTGGAGGGAGGGGCGAGCAGTACTTC.

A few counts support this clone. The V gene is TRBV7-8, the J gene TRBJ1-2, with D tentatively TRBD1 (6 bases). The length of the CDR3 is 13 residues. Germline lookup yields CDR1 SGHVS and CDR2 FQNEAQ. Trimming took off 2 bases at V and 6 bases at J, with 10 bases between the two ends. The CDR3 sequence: CASSLLDSDGYTF. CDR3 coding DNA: TGTGCCAGCAGCTTACTGGACAGCGATGGCTACACCTTC.

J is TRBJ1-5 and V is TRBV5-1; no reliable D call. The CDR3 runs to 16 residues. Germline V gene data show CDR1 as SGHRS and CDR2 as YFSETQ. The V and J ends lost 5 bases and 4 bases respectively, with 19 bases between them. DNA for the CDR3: TGCGCCAGCAGTCTAGGGCCGCGGGGTGAGAATCAGCCCCAGCATTTT. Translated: CASSLGPRGENQPQHF.

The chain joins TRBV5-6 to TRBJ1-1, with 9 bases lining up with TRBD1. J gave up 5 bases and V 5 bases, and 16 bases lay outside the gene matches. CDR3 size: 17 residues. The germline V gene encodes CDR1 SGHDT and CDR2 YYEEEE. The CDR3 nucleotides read TGTGCCAGCAGATCCCAGTGGGTTCGCGACAGGGGGACTGAAGCTTTCTTT. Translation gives CASRSQWVRDRGTEAFF.

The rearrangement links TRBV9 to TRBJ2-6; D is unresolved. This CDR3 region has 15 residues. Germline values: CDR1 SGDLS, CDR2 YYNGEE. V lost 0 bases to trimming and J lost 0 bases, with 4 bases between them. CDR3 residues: CASSVAVSGANVLTF. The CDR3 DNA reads TGTGCCAGCAGCGTAGCCGTCTCTGGGGCCAACGTCCTGACTTTC. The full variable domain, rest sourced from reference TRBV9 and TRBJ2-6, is DSGVTQTPKHLITATGQRVTLRCSPRSGDLSVYWYQQSLDQGLQFLIQYYNGEERAKGNILERFSAQQFPDLHSELNLSSLELGDSALYFCASSVAVSGANVLTFGAGSRLTVL.

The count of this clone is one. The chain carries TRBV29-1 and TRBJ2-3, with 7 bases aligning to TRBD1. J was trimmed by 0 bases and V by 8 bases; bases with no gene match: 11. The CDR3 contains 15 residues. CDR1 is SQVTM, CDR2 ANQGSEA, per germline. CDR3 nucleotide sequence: TGCAGCTCCTGGGGGACAGCCGCTAGCACAGATACGCAGTATTTT. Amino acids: CSSWGTAASTDTQYF.

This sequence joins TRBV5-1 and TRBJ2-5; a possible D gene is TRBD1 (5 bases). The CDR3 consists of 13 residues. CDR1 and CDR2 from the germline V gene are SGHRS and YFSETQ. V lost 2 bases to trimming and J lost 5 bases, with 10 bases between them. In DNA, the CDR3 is TGCGCCAGCAGCTTACAGGAAGGCGAGACCCAGTACTTC. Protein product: CASSLQEGETQYF.

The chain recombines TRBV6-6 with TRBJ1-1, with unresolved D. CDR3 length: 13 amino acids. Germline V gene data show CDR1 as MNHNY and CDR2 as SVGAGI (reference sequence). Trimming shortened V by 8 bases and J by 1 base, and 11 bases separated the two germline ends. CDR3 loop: CASSGSRNTEAFF. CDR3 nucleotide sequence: TGTGCCAGCTCCGGGTCAAGGAACACTGAAGCTTTCTTT.

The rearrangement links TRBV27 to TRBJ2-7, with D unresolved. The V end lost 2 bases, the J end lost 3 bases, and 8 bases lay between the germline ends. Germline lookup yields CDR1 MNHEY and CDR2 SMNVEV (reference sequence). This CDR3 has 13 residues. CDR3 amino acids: CASSLRLLYEQYF. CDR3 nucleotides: TGTGCCAGCAGTTTAAGGTTGCTCTACGAGCAGTACTTC.

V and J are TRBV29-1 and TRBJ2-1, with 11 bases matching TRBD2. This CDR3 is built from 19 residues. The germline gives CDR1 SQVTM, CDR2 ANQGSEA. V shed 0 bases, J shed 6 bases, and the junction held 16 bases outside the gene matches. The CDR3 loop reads CSVEDWVAGGSVYANEQFF. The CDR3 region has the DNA TGCAGCGTTGAAGATTGGGTAGCGGGAGGGTCCGTTTATGCCAATGAGCAGTTCTTC.

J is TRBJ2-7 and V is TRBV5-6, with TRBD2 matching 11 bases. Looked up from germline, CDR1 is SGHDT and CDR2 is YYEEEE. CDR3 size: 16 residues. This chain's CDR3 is CAAAKKTSGTPYEQYF. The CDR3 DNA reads TGTGCAGCAGCTAAAAAGACTAGCGGGACGCCTTACGAGCAGTACTTC.